This is a list of T cell receptor beta chains from one sample in a study of cytomegalovirus exposure and HLA in healthy donors. Data came from immunoSEQ multiplex PCR; TCRdb stores just in-frame clones and leaves some out. In the table there are around 150,000 clones, 50% to 75% of which are singletons. Sequences were obtained from PBMCs. These receptors came from a woman aged 55-75 years in good health and CMV-seropositive. CDR3s include the opening cysteine and the closing phenylalanine or tryptophan. A D gene is named only where the DNA matches it firmly. Size values are once, few and many counts, or a class for expanded clones, and some rows have none.

j_gene,abundance,v_gene,d_gene,CDR3nt,CDR3aa
TRBJ2-3,NA,TRBV5-1,TRBD2,TGCGCCAGCAGCTCGGGACTAGCGGGAGGGGGAGATACGCAGTATTTT,CASSSGLAGGGDTQYF
TRBJ1-5,NA,TRBV6-4,NA,TGTGCCAGCGGTGACTCGATTAAAAGAGTACAGGGCCATCAGCCCCAGCATTTT,CASGDSIKRVQGHQPQHF
TRBJ2-7,few,TRBV5-6,TRBD2,TGTGCCAGCAGGGATAGCGGGAGTGGGTCCTACGAGCAGTACTTC,CASRDSGSGSYEQYF
TRBJ2-7,NA,TRBV5-1,TRBD1,TGCGCCAGCAGCAAAGGACAGGCGTCCTACGAGCAGTACTTC,CASSKGQASYEQYF
TRBJ1-5,NA,TRBV11-2,NA,TGTGCCAGCAGCTTAGATAACAGGGTTCGGAAATATAGCAATCAGCCCCAGCATTTT,CASSLDNRVRKYSNQPQHF
TRBJ1-5,NA,TRBV5-1,TRBD1,TGCGCCAGCAGCAAGGAGCCGACAGGGGCCACCAATCAGCCCCAGCATTTT,CASSKEPTGATNQPQHF
TRBJ2-1,NA,TRBV19,NA,TGTGCCAGTAACACAGGGAGGGTGCCAAATGAGCAGTTCTTC,CASNTGRVPNEQFF
TRBJ2-1,NA,TRBV28,NA,TGTGCCAGCAGTTCGACAGCTTACAATGAGCAGTTCTTC,CASSSTAYNEQFF
TRBJ1-5,NA,TRBV19,TRBD1,TGTGCCAGTAGTAATCTTCGGTCCGGGACAGGGCCACCCAATCAGCCCCAGCATTTT,CASSNLRSGTGPPNQPQHF
TRBJ2-7,NA,TRBV7-2,NA,TGTGCCAGCAGCCCAGGGTATTGGAACGAGCAGTACTTC,CASSPGYWNEQYF
TRBJ2-3,NA,TRBV2,NA,TGTGCCAGCAGTGAATATATCACAGATACGCAGTATTTT,CASSEYITDTQYF
TRBJ2-2,NA,TRBV6-1,TRBD2,TGTGCCAGCAGTGAATCCCTAGCGGGATCGAACACCGGGGAGCTGTTTTTT,CASSESLAGSNTGELFF
TRBJ2-3,few,TRBV7-2,NA,TGTGCCAGCAGCCCTGCTATCACAGATACGCAGTATTTT,CASSPAITDTQYF
TRBJ2-7,NA,TRBV6-1,TRBD1,TGTGCCAGCAGTGGCCTACAGGGGGGTAGCTCCTACGAGCAGTACTTC,CASSGLQGGSSYEQYF
TRBJ2-7,NA,TRBV10-2,NA,TGCGCCAGCAGTGAGTCCGGGGGCGAGCAGTACTTC,CASSESGGEQYF
TRBJ2-7,NA,TRBV5-1,TRBD2,TGCGCCAGCAGCTTGGAGGAGGCTAGCGGGAGCTACGAGCAGTACTTC,CASSLEEASGSYEQYF
TRBJ2-6,NA,TRBV28,NA,TGTGCCAGCAGATCCTACTCTGGGGCCAACGTCCTGACTTTC,CASRSYSGANVLTF
TRBJ2-4,NA,TRBV5-1,NA,TGCGCCAGCAGCTATGAGGGTTTAGCCAAAAACATTCAGTACTTC,CASSYEGLAKNIQYF
TRBJ2-7,NA,TRBV5-4,NA,TGTGCCAGCAGCTTGGCTCTAGGGGGGGTAGGGTCCTACGAGCAGTACTTC,CASSLALGGVGSYEQYF
TRBJ2-4,few,TRBV28,NA,TGTGCCAGCAGCAACCGACAGGGCGGGACCATTCAGTACTTC,CASSNRQGGTIQYF
TRBJ2-7,few,TRBV5-6,NA,TGTGCCAGCAGCTTGGGGGCCCAGGGCTACGAGCAGTACTTC,CASSLGAQGYEQYF
TRBJ1-4,NA,TRBV5-6,NA,TGTGCCAGCAGCTTTATTGCGACGGGAACTAATGAAAAACTGTTTTTT,CASSFIATGTNEKLFF
TRBJ2-7,NA,TRBV30,NA,TGTGCCTGGGGATGGGGGGGCGCTAGCGAGCAGTACTTC,CAWGWGGASEQYF
TRBJ2-1,NA,TRBV7-3,NA,TGTGCCAGCAGCCCACCCGGACTCCCTGTAAAGCAGTTCTTC,CASSPPGLPVKQFF
TRBJ1-3,NA,TRBV19,NA,TGTGCCAGTAGTACGACACTGAACTCTGGAAACACCATATATTTT,CASSTTLNSGNTIYF
TRBJ1-1,few,TRBV28,NA,TGTGCCACTACCCGGGAGGTGAACACTGAAGCTTTCTTT,CATTREVNTEAFF
TRBJ2-1,once,TRBV5-1,NA,TGCGCCAGCAGCTTGATGCTTCCGGGAGCCAACAATGAGCAGTTCTTC,CASSLMLPGANNEQFF
TRBJ1-2,NA,TRBV28,NA,TGTGCCAGCAGTCCCGGACAGATTTATGGCTACACCTTC,CASSPGQIYGYTF
TRBJ1-2,NA,TRBV28,TRBD1,TGTGCCAGCAGTTTAGGGACAGAATCCGCCTATGGCTACACCTTC,CASSLGTESAYGYTF
TRBJ2-7,NA,TRBV4-1,NA,TGCGCCAGCAGCCAAAACCGGGACTACGAGCAGTACTTC,CASSQNRDYEQYF
TRBJ1-5,NA,TRBV28,TRBD1,TGTGCCAGCCGTTGGGGACAGGTACTGTCTAGCAATCAGCCCCAGCATTTT,CASRWGQVLSSNQPQHF
TRBJ2-7,NA,TRBV9,TRBD1,TGTGCCAGCAGCGCAGACTGGACAGGGGGGAGCAAGCAGTACTTC,CASSADWTGGSKQYF
TRBJ1-2,NA,TRBV19,TRBD1,TGTGCCAGTAGTATAGGACAGGGAGATGGCTACACCTTC,CASSIGQGDGYTF
TRBJ1-5,NA,TRBV6-6,NA,TGTGCCAGCAGTCAGGGGACGAGGGCCAGCAATCAGCCCCAGCATTTT,CASSQGTRASNQPQHF
TRBJ2-1,NA,TRBV5-4,TRBD2,TGTGCCAGCAGCTTGGGGGGACTAGCGGACAATGAGCAGTTCTTC,CASSLGGLADNEQFF
TRBJ2-7,few,TRBV2,TRBD2,TGTGCCAGCAACGGACTAGGACACGAGCAGTACTTC,CASNGLGHEQYF
TRBJ2-3,NA,TRBV5-4,TRBD1,TGTGCCAGCAGCCCGCGAGGGGGGACAGGGATTCGGACAGATACGCAGTATTTT,CASSPRGGTGIRTDTQYF
TRBJ1-4,few,TRBV2,NA,TGTGCCAGCACGGTCCCAACTAATGAAAAACTGTTTTTT,CASTVPTNEKLFF
TRBJ2-5,few,TRBV28,NA,TGTGCCAGCAGTTTAATCGCAGGAGGAGAGACCCAGTACTTC,CASSLIAGGETQYF
TRBJ2-1,NA,TRBV5-5,TRBD2,TGTGCCAGCAGCGTACTAGCGAGCGATTTCGATGAGCAGTTCTTC,CASSVLASDFDEQFF
TRBJ1-2,NA,TRBV28,TRBD1,TGTGCCAGCAGTTTAGACAGGGATTTCTATGGCTACACCTTC,CASSLDRDFYGYTF
TRBJ1-5,few,TRBV28,NA,TGTGCCAGCAGTTTCTTAGGGAGGAGCAATCAGCCCCAGCATTTT,CASSFLGRSNQPQHF
TRBJ2-7,NA,TRBV5-4,NA,TGTGCCAGCAGCATATCCCCGGGATCCGCCTACGAGCAGTACTTC,CASSISPGSAYEQYF
TRBJ2-2,NA,TRBV15,NA,TGTGCCACCAGCCCCCTCCGGGGGAAAAACACCGGGGAGCTGTTTTTT,CATSPLRGKNTGELFF
TRBJ2-3,few,TRBV7-9,TRBD1,TGTGCCAGCAGCCACGGACAGGGCGTTGGAGATACGCAGTATTTT,CASSHGQGVGDTQYF
TRBJ1-2,few,TRBV7-2,TRBD1,TGTGCCAGCAGTGTCCTCCGGGACAGACCCTATGGCTACACCTTC,CASSVLRDRPYGYTF
TRBJ1-5,NA,TRBV6-6,TRBD1,TGTGCCAGTTCGGGACAGGCGAATCAGCCCCAGCATTTT,CASSGQANQPQHF
TRBJ1-4,NA,TRBV5-5,NA,TGTGCCAGCAGCTTGTTAGGGGGAACTAATGAAAAACTGTTTTTT,CASSLLGGTNEKLFF
TRBJ2-7,NA,TRBV4-2,TRBD1,TGTGCCAGCAGCCAAGCGGACAGGGGGTCCGGCGAGCAGTACTTC,CASSQADRGSGEQYF
TRBJ2-5,few,TRBV7-7,NA,TGTGCCAGCAGCTTAGTTTCTTTCGGAGCCCAAGAGACCCAGTACTTC,CASSLVSFGAQETQYF
TRBJ2-7,NA,TRBV29-1,TRBD2,TGCAGCGCCCTGACTAGCGTCTCCTACGAGCAGTACTTC,CSALTSVSYEQYF
TRBJ2-1,NA,TRBV28,TRBD2,TGTGCCAGCAGTCGACTAGCGGGAGATGCGTTCTTC,CASSRLAGDAFF
TRBJ2-7,NA,TRBV4-1,TRBD2,TGCGCCAGCAGCCAAGAACGTAGCGGGGTCTACGAGCAGTACTTC,CASSQERSGVYEQYF